The rows below give T cell receptor beta chains drawn from one sample of a study of T cell repertoires in cytomegalovirus infection. TCRdb re-derived calls from the reads in MiXCR, one entry per CDR3 protein. The sample shows around 530,000 distinct CDR3 sequences, about 26% of them seen only once. Specimen: PBMCs. These receptors all come from a human donor in good health (CMV status not recorded). Some clones in this sample may be carry-over from other donors' samples. Each CDR3 is given without its conserved first and last residue. Each record gives: J gene, CDR3 length, V gene, clone size, CDR3 protein. Expanded clones get a size class; other rows say once, few or many, or leave the size out.

J: TRBJ1-3
length: 12
V: TRBV6-2/TRBV6-3
size: .
CDR3: ASTKDSSGNTIY

J: TRBJ1-1
length: 14
V: TRBV4-3
size: few
CDR3: ASSQEFGTGGTEAF

J: TRBJ2-2
length: 10
V: TRBV7-2
size: many
CDR3: ASSPQTGELF

J: TRBJ2-1
length: 12
V: TRBV5-8
size: once
CDR3: ASSLITGGNEQF

J: TRBJ2-2
length: 11
V: TRBV6-2/TRBV6-3
size: few
CDR3: ALRTSGTGELF

J: TRBJ2-2
length: 13
V: TRBV24-1
size: few
CDR3: ATSGLDRRTGELF

J: TRBJ1-5
length: 9
V: TRBV30
size: .
CDR3: AWRGDGPQH

J: TRBJ2-5
length: 19
V: TRBV29-1
size: .
CDR3: SVEDLGGLFRLAGLQETQY

J: TRBJ1-4
length: 10
V: TRBV14
size: .
CDR3: ASSQKRGTEV

J: TRBJ2-3
length: 13
V: TRBV7-2
size: few
CDR3: ASSLQAGTTDTQY

J: TRBJ1-3
length: 13
V: TRBV6-1
size: few
CDR3: ASSADRDGGNTIY

J: TRBJ2-6
length: 11
V: TRBV19
size: many
CDR3: ATSATGANVLT

J: TRBJ2-1
length: 12
V: TRBV4-3
size: .
CDR3: ASGGGAAYNEQF

J: TRBJ1-2
length: 12
V: TRBV12-3/TRBV12-4
size: many
CDR3: ASSSQGTDYGYT

J: TRBJ1-1
length: 12
V: TRBV12-3/TRBV12-4
size: .
CDR3: ASHSRDRGPEAF

J: TRBJ2-4
length: 12
V: TRBV6-5
size: few
CDR3: ASSRTTGGSVQY

J: TRBJ1-2
length: 10
V: TRBV20-1
size: .
CDR3: SASRTGSDYT

J: TRBJ2-7
length: 13
V: TRBV28
size: .
CDR3: ASSLSFQGTLEQY

J: TRBJ2-5
length: 13
V: TRBV15
size: .
CDR3: ATSRVPQPGETQY

J: TRBJ2-1
length: 11
V: TRBV28
size: .
CDR3: ASSPATVAEQF

J: TRBJ2-1
length: 13
V: TRBV20-1
size: .
CDR3: SANEGDTAYNEQF

J: TRBJ2-3
length: 13
V: TRBV7-2
size: many
CDR3: ASSLDSISTDTQY

J: TRBJ2-3
length: 13
V: TRBV7-9
size: .
CDR3: ASSRQGAGTDTQY

J: TRBJ1-1
length: 12
V: TRBV10-3
size: few
CDR3: AARGDRANTEAF

J: TRBJ1-2
length: 11
V: TRBV7-2
size: many
CDR3: ASSLGEFYGYT

J: TRBJ1-2
length: 11
V: TRBV14
size: few
CDR3: ASSQELYYGYT

J: TRBJ1-6
length: 11
V: TRBV12-3/TRBV12-4
size: .
CDR3: ASRRDRGDPLH

J: TRBJ2-3
length: 14
V: TRBV11-3
size: .
CDR3: ASSPGLAEITDTQY

J: TRBJ2-7
length: 9
V: TRBV11-2
size: many
CDR3: ASSLELEQY

J: TRBJ2-3
length: 13
V: TRBV9
size: few
CDR3: ASSAGQGATDTQY

J: TRBJ2-5
length: 14
V: TRBV12-3/TRBV12-4
size: .
CDR3: ASSSPGGGGQETQY

J: TRBJ1-1
length: 16
V: TRBV18
size: .
CDR3: ASSQIQGRSGQGTEAF

J: TRBJ2-1
length: 13
V: TRBV7-8
size: many
CDR3: ASSFGREFLNEQF

J: TRBJ2-3
length: 14
V: TRBV7-2
size: few
CDR3: ASSPRPDLSSKAQY

J: TRBJ2-1
length: 13
V: TRBV7-2
size: few
CDR3: ASSNRQAGYNEQF

J: TRBJ2-1
length: 14
V: TRBV7-3
size: few
CDR3: ASSPILRHQGNEQF

J: TRBJ2-7
length: 12
V: TRBV28
size: few
CDR3: ASRTLDRSYEQY

J: TRBJ1-1
length: 14
V: TRBV4-1
size: few
CDR3: ASSQEIRGRGTEAF

J: TRBJ2-7
length: 15
V: TRBV15
size: .
CDR3: ATSRRDPGTKLREQY

J: TRBJ2-5
length: 9
V: TRBV20-1
size: few
CDR3: SARVTETQY

J: TRBJ2-7
length: 10
V: TRBV10-3
size: .
CDR3: AISGYGREQY

J: TRBJ2-3
length: 15
V: TRBV9
size: .
CDR3: ASSVDGSGRFADTQY

J: TRBJ1-1
length: 13
V: TRBV19
size: .
CDR3: ASRVVEGMNTEAF

J: TRBJ1-6
length: 13
V: TRBV10-3
size: .
CDR3: AISESHSRNSPLH

J: TRBJ2-3
length: 12
V: TRBV12-3/TRBV12-4
size: few
CDR3: ASSFRGDADTQY

J: TRBJ1-1
length: 12
V: TRBV4-1
size: few
CDR3: ASSNRVLNTEAF

J: TRBJ1-2
length: 12
V: TRBV4-3
size: .
CDR3: ASSHQTGGDGYT